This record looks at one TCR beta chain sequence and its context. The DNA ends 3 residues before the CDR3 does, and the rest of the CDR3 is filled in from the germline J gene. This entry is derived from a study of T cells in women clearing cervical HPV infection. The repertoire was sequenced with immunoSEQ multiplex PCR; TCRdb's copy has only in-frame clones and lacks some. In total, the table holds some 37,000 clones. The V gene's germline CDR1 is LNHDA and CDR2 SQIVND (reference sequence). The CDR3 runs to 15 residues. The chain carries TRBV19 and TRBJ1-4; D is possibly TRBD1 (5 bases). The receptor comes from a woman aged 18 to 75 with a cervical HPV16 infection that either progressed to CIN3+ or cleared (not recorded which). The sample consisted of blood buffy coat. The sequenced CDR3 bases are TGTGCCAGTAGTCCCCCCGGGCAGGGTGGTGCCACA. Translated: CASSPPGQGGAT. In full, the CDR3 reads CASSPPGQGGATLFF.